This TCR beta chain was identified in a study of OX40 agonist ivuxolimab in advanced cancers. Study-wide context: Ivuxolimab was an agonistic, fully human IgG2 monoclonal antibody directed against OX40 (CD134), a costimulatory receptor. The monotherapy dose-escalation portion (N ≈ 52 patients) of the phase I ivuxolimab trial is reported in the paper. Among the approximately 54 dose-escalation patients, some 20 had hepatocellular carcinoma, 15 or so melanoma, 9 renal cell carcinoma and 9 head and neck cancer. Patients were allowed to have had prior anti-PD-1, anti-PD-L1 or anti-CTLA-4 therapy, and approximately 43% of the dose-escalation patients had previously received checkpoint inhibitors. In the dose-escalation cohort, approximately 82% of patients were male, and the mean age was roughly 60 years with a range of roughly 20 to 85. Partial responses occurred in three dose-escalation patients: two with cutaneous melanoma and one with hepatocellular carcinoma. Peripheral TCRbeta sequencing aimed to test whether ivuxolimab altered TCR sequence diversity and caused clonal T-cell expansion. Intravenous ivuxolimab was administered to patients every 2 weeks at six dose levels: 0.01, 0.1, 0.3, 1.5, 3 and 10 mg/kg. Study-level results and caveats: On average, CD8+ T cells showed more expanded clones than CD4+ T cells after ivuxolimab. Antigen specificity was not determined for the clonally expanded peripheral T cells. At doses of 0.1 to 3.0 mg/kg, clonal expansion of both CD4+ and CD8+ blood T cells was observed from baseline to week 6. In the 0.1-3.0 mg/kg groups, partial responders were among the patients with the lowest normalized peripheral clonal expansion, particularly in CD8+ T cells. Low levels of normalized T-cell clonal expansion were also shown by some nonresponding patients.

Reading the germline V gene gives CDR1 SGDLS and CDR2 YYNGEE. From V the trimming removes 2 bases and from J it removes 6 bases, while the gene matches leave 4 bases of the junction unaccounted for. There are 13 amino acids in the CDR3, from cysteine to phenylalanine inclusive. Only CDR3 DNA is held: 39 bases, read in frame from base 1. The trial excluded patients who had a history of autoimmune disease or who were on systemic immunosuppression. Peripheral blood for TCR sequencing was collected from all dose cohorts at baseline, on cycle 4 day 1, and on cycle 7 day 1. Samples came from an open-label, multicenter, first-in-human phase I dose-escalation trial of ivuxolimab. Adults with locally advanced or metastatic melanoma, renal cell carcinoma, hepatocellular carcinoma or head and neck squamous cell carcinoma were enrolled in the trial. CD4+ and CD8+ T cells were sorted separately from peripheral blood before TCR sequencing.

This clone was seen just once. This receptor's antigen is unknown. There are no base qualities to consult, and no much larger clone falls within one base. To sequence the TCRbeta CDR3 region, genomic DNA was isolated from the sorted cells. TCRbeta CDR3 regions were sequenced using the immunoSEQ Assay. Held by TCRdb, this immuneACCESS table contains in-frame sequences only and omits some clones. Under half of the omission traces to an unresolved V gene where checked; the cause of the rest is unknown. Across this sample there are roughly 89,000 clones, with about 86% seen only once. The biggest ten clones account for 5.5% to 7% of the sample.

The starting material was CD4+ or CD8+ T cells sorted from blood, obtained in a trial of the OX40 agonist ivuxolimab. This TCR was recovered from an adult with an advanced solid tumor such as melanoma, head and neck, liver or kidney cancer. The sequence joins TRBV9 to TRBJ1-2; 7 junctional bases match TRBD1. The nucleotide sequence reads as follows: TGTGCCAGCAGCGTGTTAGACAGGGATGGCTACACCTTC. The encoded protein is CASSVLDRDGYTF.